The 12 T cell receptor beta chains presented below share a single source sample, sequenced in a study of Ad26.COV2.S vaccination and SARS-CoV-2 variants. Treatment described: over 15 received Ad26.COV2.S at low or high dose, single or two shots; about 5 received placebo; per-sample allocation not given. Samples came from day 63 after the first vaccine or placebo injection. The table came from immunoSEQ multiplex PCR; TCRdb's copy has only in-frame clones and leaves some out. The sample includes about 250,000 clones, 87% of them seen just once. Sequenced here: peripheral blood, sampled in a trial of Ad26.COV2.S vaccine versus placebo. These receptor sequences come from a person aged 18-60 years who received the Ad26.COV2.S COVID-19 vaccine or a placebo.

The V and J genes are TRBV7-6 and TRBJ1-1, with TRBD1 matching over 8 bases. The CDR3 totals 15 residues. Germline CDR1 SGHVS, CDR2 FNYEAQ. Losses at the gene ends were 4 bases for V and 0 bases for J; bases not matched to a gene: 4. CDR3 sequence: CASSSGGSMNTEAFF. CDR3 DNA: TGTGCCAGCAGCTCAGGGGGCTCCATGAACACTGAAGCTTTCTTT.

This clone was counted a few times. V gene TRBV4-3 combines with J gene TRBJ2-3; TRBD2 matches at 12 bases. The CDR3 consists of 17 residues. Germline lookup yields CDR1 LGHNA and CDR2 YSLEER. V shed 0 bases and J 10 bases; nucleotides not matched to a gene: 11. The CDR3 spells CASSQDASGGAGRAQYF. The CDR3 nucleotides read TGCGCCAGCAGCCAAGACGCTAGCGGGGGGGCAGGGAGGGCGCAGTATTTT.

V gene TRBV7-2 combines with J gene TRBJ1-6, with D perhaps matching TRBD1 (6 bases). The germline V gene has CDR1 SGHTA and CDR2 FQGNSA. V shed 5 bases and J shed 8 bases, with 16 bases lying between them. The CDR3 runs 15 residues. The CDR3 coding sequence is TGTGCCAGCAGCAGAAGCCTTAGGGGGGATTCACCCCTCCACTTT. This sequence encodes CASSRSLRGDSPLHF.

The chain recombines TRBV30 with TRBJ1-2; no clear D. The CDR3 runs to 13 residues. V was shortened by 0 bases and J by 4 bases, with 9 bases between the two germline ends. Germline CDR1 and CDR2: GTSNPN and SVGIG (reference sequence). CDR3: CAWSVGFLYGYTF. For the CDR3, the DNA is TGTGCCTGGAGTGTGGGGTTCCTCTATGGCTACACCTTC.

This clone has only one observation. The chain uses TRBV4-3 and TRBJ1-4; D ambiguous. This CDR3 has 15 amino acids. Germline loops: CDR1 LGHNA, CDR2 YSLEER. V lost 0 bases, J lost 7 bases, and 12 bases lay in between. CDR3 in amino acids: CASSQETRAFEKLFF. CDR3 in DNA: TGCGCCAGCAGCCAAGAGACGCGGGCCTTTGAAAAACTGTTTTTT.

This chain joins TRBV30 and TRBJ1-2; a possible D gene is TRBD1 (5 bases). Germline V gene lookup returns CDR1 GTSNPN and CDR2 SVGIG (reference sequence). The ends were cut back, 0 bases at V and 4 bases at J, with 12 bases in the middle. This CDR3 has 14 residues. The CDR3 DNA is TGTGCCTGGAGTGTGGGACGGAAGGTCTATGGCTACACCTTC. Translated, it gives CAWSVGRKVYGYTF.

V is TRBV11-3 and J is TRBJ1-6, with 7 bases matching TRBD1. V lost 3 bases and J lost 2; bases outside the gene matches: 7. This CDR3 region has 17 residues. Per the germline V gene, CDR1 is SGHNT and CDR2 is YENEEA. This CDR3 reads CASSFDRESTYNSPLHF. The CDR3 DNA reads TGTGCCAGCAGCTTTGACAGGGAGTCTACCTATAATTCACCCCTCCACTTT.

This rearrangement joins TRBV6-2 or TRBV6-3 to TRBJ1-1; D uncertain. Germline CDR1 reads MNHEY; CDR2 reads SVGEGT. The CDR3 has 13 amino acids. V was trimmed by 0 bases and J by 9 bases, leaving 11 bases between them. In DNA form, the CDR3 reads TGTGCCAGCAGTTACTCGAGCCAGTACCAAGCTTTCTTT. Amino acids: CASSYSSQYQAFF.

The CDR3 region is CASSPNGGSGTEAFF. Written as DNA, the CDR3 is TGTGCCAGCTCACCGAATGGAGGGTCGGGGACTGAAGCTTTCTTT. This rearrangement joins TRBV18 to TRBJ1-1; D is undetermined. Germline V gene lookup returns CDR1 KGHSH and CDR2 LQKENI. V lost 3 bases and J lost 5, with 16 bases in between. There are 15 residues in the CDR3.

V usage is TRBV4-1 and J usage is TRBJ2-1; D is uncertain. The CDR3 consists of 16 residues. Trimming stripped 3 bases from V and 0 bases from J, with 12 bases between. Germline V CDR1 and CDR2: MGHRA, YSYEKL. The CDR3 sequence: CASSHPTSSSYNEQFF. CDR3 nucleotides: TGCGCCAGCAGCCACCCGACGTCCAGCTCCTACAATGAGCAGTTCTTC.

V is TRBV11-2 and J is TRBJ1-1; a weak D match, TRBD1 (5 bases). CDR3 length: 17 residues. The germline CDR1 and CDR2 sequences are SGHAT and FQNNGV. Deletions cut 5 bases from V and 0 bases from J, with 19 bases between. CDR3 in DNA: TGTGCCAGCAGCCATCTAAGGGGCCAATTCATGAACACTGAAGCTTTCTTT. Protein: CASSHLRGQFMNTEAFF. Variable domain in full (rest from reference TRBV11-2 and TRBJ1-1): EAGVAQSPRYKIIEKRQSVAFWCNPISGHATLYWYQQILGQGPKLLIQFQNNGVVDDSQLPKDRFSAERLKGVDSTLKIQPAKLEDSAVYLCASSHLRGQFMNTEAFFGQGTRLTVV.

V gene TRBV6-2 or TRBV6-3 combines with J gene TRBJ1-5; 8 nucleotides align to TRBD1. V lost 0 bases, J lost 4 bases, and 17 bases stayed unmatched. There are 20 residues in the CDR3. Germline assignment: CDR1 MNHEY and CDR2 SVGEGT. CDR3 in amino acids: CASSYSRGGGYRGTNQPQHF. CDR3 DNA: TGTGCCAGCAGTTACTCGAGAGGCGGAGGGTACAGGGGGACTAATCAGCCCCAGCATTTT.